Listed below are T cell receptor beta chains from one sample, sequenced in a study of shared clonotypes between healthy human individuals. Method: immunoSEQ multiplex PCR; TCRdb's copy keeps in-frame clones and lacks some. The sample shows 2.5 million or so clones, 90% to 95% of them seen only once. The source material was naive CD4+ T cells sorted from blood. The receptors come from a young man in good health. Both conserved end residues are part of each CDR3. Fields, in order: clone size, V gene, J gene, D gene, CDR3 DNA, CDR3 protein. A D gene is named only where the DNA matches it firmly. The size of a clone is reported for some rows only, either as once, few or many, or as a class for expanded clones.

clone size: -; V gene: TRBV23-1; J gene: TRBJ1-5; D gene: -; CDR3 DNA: TGCGCCAGCAGTCAATCGGACAAAGAGGGCAATCAGCCCCAGCATTTT; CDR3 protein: CASSQSDKEGNQPQHF
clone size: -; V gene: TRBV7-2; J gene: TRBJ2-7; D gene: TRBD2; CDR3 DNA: TGTGCCAGCAGCTTAGAAGGGACTAGCGGGCGCGAGCAGTACTTC; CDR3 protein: CASSLEGTSGREQYF
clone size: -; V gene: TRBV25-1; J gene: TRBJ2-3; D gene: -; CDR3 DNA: TGTGCCAGCAGTGAAAGCTCGCCAGGCAGCACAGATACGCAGTATTTT; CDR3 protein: CASSESSPGSTDTQYF
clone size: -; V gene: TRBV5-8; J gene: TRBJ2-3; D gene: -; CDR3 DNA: TGTGCCAGCAGCCATGACTACGCGGGTACGCAGTATTTT; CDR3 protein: CASSHDYAGTQYF
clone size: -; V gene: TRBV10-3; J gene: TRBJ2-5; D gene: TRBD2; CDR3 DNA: TGTGCCACCTCGGGGGGACTAAAAGAGACCCAGTACTTC; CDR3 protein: CATSGGLKETQYF
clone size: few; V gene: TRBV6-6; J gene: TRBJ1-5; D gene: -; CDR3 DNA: TGTGCCAGCAGTGATACAGGGAGCAATCAGCCCCAGCATTTT; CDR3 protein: CASSDTGSNQPQHF
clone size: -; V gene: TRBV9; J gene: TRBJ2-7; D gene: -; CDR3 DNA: TGTGCCAGCAGCCCCACCTCAGGTGGGTACGAGCAGTACTTC; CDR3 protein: CASSPTSGGYEQYF
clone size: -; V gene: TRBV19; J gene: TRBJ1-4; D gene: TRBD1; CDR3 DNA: TGTGCCAGTAGTCTTAGACAGGGGTCTAATGAAAAACTGTTTTTT; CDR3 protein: CASSLRQGSNEKLFF
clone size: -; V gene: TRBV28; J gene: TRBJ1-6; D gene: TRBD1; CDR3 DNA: TGTGCCAGCAGTTACGGACAGGCAAATTCACCCCTCCACTTT; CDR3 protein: CASSYGQANSPLHF
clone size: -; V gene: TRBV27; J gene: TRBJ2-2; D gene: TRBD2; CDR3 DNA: TGTGCCAGCAGTCGAGACACTAGCGGGGGGAACACCGGGGAGCTGTTTTTT; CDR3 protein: CASSRDTSGGNTGELFF
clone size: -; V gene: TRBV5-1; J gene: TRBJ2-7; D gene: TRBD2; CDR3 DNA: TGCGCCAGCAGCCGGGGAGGGACCAGGCTAACTTACGAGCAGTACTTC; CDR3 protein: CASSRGGTRLTYEQYF
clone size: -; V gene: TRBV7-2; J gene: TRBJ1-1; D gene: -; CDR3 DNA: TGTGCCAGCAGCTTAGACAGGGTGACTGAAGCTTTCTTT; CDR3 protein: CASSLDRVTEAFF
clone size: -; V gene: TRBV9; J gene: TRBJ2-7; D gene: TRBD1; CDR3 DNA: TGTGCCAGCAGCCCAGGACAGGGGGACTACGAGCAGTACTTC; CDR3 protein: CASSPGQGDYEQYF
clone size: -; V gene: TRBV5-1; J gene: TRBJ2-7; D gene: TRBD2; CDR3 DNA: TGCGCCAGCAGCTTGGCTTCTAGCGGGGGGCTCTCCTACGAGCAGTACTTC; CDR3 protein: CASSLASSGGLSYEQYF
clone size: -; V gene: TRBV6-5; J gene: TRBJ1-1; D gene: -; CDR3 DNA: TGTGCCAGCAGTTACGACGGTTTGAACACTGAAGCTTTCTTT; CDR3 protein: CASSYDGLNTEAFF
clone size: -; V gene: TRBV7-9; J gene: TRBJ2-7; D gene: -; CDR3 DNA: TGTGCCAGCAGCTTAGCATCCTCCTCCGAGCAGTACTTC; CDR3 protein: CASSLASSSEQYF
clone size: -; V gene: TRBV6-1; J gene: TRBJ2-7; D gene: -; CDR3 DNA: TGTGCCAGCAGTGCGGGGGCCGGCGAGCAGTACTTC; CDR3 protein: CASSAGAGEQYF
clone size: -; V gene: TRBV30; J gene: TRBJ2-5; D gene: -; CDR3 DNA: TGTGCCTGGAGTGTAAGATTGGGCAGAGAGACCCAGTACTTC; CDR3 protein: CAWSVRLGRETQYF
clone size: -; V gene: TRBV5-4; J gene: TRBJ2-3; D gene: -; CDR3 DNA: TGTGCCAGCAGATGGGCTGGCACAGATACGCAGTATTTT; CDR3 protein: CASRWAGTDTQYF
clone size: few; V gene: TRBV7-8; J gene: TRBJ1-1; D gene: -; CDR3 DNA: TGTGCCAGCAGAGTGAGTCAGGTCAAAGGGATGAACACTGAAGCTTTCTTT; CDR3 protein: CASRVSQVKGMNTEAFF
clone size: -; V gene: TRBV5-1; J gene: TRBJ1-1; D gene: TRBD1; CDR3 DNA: TGCGCCAGCAGCACCGGGACAGTTAACACTGAAGCTTTCTTT; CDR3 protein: CASSTGTVNTEAFF
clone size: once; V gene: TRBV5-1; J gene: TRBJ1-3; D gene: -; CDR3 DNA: TGCGCCAGCAGCATCCTTCCATCAGGGTCTGGAAACACCATATATTTT; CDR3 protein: CASSILPSGSGNTIYF
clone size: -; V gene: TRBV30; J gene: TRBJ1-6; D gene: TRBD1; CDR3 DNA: TGTGCCTGGGGTGGGACAGGTAATTCACCCCTCCACTTT; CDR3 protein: CAWGGTGNSPLHF
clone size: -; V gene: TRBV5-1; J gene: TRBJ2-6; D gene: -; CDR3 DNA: TGCGCCAGCAGCTTGGCGGGCTCTGGGGCCAACGTCCTGACTTTC; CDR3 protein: CASSLAGSGANVLTF
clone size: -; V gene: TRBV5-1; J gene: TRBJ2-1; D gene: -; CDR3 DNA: TGCGCCAGCAGCTTCAGCGGTCCAAACAATGAGCAGTTCTTC; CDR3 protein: CASSFSGPNNEQFF
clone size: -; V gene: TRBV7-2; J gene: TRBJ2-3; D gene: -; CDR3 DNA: TGTGCCAGCAGCTTCGGTATGAGCACAGATACGCAGTATTTT; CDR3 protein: CASSFGMSTDTQYF
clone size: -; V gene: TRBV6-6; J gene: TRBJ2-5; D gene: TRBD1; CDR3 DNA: TGTGCCAGCAGTTACCGACAGGGACGTCAAGAGACCCAGTACTTC; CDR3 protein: CASSYRQGRQETQYF
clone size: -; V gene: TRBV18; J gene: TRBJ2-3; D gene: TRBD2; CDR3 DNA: TGTGCCAGCTCACGACTAGCGGGAGCCGGCACAGATACGCAGTATTTT; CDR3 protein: CASSRLAGAGTDTQYF
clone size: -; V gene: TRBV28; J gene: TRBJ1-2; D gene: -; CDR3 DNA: TGTGCCAGCAGCCGAGGGGGGTCTAACTATGGCTACACCTTC; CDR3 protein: CASSRGGSNYGYTF
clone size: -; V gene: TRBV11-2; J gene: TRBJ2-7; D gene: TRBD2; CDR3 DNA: TGTGCCAGCAGCTCAGGACTAGCGGGAGTTATCAACGAGCAGTACTTC; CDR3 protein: CASSSGLAGVINEQYF
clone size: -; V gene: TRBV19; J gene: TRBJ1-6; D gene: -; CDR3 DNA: TGTGCCAGTAGTATTTCAGGGGAGAATTCACCCCTCCACTTT; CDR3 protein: CASSISGENSPLHF
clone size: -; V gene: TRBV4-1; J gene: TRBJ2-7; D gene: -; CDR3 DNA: TGCGCCAGCAGCCAAGGAGGAGCGGGCATCTCCTACGAGCAGTACTTC; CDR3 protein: CASSQGGAGISYEQYF
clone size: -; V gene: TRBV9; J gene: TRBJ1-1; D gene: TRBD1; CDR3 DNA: TGTGCCAGCAGCACTACGACAGGGCCCTCTGAAGCTTTCTTT; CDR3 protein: CASSTTTGPSEAFF
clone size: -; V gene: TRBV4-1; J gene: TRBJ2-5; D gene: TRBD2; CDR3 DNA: TGCGCCAGCAGCCAAGACCGAGCGGGGGGCGGGGAGACCCAGTACTTC; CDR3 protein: CASSQDRAGGGETQYF
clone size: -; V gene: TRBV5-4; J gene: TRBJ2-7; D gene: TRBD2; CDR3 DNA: TGTGCCAGCAGCCTTAGCGGGAGCGGGGGGTACGAGCAGTACTTC; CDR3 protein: CASSLSGSGGYEQYF
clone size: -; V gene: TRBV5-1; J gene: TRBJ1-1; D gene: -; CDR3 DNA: TGCGCCAGCCGTTCAGGCGGTCCGAACACTGAAGCTTTCTTT; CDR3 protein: CASRSGGPNTEAFF
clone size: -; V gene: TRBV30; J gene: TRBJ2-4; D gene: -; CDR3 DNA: TGTGCCTGGAGTCTAAAGGAGCTAGCCAAAAACATTCAGTACTTC; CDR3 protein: CAWSLKELAKNIQYF
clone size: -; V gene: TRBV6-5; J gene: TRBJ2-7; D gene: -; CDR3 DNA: TGTGCCATCAGAAGAGACCGAGCCCGCTCCTACGAGCAGTACTTC; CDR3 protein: CAIRRDRARSYEQYF
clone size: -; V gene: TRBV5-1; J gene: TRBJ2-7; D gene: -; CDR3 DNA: TGCGCCAGCAGCTTGAACCGCTACGAGCAGTACTTC; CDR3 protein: CASSLNRYEQYF
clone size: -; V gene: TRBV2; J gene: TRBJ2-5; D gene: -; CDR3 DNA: TGTGCCAGCAGTGACCAGGGCCGGGAGACCCAGTACTTC; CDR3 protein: CASSDQGRETQYF
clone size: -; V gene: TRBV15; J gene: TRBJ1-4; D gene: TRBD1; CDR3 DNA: TGTGCCACCAGCTTCCGGACAGGGCGCGTGCCGGGTAATGAAAAACTGTTTTTT; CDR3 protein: CATSFRTGRVPGNEKLFF
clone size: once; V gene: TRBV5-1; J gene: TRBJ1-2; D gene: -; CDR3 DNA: TGCGCCAGCAGCGCCGGAGGGGGCTATGGCTACACCTTC; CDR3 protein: CASSAGGGYGYTF
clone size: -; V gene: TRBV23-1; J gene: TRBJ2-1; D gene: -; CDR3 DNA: TGCGCCAGCGGCCGTTTCAATGAGCAGTTCTTC; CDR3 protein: CASGRFNEQFF
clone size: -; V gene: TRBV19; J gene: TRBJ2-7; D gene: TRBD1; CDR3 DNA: TGTGCCAGTAGCCCGCAAGGCCTGACAGGGGATGGCTACGAGCAGTACTTC; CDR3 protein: CASSPQGLTGDGYEQYF
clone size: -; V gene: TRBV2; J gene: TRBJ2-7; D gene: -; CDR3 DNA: TGTGCCAGCAGTGAGGGGCTGTTTAGCTCCTACGAGCAGTACTTC; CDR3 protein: CASSEGLFSSYEQYF
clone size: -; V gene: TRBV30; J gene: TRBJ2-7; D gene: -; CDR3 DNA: TGTGCCTGGAGTGCCAAATTCGCGCGGAACTCCTACGAGCAGTACTTC; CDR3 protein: CAWSAKFARNSYEQYF
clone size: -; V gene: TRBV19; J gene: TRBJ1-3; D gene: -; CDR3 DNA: TGTGCCAGTAGTATCCTCCCTCCATTGAGCTCTGGAAACACCATATATTTT; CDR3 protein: CASSILPPLSSGNTIYF
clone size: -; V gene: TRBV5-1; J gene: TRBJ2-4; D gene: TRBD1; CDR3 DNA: TGCGCCAGCAGCCCTGTGACAGGGGGTCCCAAAAACATTCAGTACTTC; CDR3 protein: CASSPVTGGPKNIQYF
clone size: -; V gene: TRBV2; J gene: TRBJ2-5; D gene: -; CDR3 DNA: TGTGCCAGTTCCGGGACTGCGAAAGAGACCCAGTACTTC; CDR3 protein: CASSGTAKETQYF
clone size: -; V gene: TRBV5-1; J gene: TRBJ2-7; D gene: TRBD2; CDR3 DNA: TGCGCCAGCAGCCCAAGGACTAGCGGGAGCTCCTACGAGCAGTACTTC; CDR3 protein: CASSPRTSGSSYEQYF
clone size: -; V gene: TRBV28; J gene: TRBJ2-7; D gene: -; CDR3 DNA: TGTGCCAGCATAGGCAGGAGGTCCGGAGAACAGTACTTC; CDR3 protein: CASIGRRSGEQYF
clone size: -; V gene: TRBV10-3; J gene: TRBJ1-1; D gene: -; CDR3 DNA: TGTGCCATCAGTGAGTCGGGACGCACTGGGACTGAAGCTTTCTTT; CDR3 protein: CAISESGRTGTEAFF
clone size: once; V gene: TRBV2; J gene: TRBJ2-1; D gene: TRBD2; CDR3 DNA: TGTGCCAGCAGTGAAGGACTAGCGGGGGGGCTAGGTGAGCAGTTCTTC; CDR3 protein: CASSEGLAGGLGEQFF
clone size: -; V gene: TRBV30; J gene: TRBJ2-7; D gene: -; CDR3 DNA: TGTGCCTGGAGTGTACGGTGGGTGAGCTACGAGCAGTACTTC; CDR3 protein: CAWSVRWVSYEQYF
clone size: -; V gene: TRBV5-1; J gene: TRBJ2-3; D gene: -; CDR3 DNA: TGCGCCAGCAGCTTGGAGGGGACACCAAACACAGATACGCAGTATTTT; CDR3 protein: CASSLEGTPNTDTQYF
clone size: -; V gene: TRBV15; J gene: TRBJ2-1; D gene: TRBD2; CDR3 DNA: TGTGCCACCAGCAGAGCGGGACTAGCGGGGGGGGTCGCCTACAATGAGCAGTTCTTC; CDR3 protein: CATSRAGLAGGVAYNEQFF
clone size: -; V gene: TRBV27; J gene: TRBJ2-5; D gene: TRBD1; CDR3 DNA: TGTGCCAGCAGTTGGACAGGGGTAATAGGAGAGACCCAGTACTTC; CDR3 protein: CASSWTGVIGETQYF
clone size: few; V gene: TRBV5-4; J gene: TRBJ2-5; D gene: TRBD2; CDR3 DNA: TGTGCCAGCAGCTTGACTAGCGGGAGTGAGACCCAGTACTTC; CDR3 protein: CASSLTSGSETQYF
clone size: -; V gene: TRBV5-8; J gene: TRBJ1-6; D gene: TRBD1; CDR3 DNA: TGTGCCAGCAGCTTTGGACAGGGGAATTCACCCCTCCACTTT; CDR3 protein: CASSFGQGNSPLHF
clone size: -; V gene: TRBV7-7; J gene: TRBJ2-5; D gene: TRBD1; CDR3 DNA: TGTGCTAGCAGCTTACTCGGGACAGGGGGGCAAGAGACCCAGTACTTC; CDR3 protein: CASSLLGTGGQETQYF